The entry that follows covers one T cell receptor beta chain sequence. Blood samples of 2 to 2.5 ml were drawn from every donor. The germline CDR1 and CDR2 sequences are SGDLS and YYNGEE. CDR3 length: 16 residues. This sample is drawn from a study of monozygotic twins with inflammatory bowel disease. Amplification used two nested PCRs: around 15 cycles, then eight to ten cycles, on TCRalpha/TCRbeta cDNA. TCRdb derives one entry per CDR3 protein from the 5' RACE reads, leaving out DNA. In all, the sample yields some 440,000 distinct CDR3 sequences. This chain uses TRBV9 with TRBJ1-3. The sequenced sample consisted of blood. This sequence originates from a human donor with ulcerative colitis or Crohn's disease, or a healthy co-twin of an affected twin (not recorded which). The CDR3 region is CASSVTAREAGNTIYF.